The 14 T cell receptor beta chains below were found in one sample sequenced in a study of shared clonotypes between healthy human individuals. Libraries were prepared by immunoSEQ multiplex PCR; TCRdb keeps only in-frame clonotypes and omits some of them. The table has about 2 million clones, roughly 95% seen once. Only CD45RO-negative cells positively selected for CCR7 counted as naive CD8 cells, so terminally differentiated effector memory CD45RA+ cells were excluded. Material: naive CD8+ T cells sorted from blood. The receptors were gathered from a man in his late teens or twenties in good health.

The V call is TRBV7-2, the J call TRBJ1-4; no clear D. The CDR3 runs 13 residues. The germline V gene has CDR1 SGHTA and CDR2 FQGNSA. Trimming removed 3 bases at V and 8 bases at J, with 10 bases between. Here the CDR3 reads CASSFQAGEKLFF. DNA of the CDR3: TGTGCCAGCAGCTTTCAGGCAGGCGAAAAACTGTTTTTT.

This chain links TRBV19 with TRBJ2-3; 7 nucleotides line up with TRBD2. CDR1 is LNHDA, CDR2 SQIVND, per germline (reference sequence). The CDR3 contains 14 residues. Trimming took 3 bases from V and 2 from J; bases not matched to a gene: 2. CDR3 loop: CASSIRDYTDTQYF. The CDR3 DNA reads TGTGCCAGTAGTATCCGGGACTACACAGATACGCAGTATTTT.

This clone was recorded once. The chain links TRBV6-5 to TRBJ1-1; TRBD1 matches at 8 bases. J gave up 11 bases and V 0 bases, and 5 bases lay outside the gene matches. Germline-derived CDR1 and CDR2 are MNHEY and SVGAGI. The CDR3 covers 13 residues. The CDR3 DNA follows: TGTGCCAGCAGTTACTCAGGCAGGGGGCTGGCTTTCTTT. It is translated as CASSYSGRGLAFF.

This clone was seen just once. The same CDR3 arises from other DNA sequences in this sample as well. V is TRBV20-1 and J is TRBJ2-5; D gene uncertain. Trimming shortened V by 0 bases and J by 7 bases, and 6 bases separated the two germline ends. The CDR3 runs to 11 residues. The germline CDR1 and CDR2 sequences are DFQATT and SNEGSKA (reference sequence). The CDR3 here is CSARDLGTQYF. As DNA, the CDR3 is TGCAGTGCTAGAGATCTTGGGACCCAGTACTTC.

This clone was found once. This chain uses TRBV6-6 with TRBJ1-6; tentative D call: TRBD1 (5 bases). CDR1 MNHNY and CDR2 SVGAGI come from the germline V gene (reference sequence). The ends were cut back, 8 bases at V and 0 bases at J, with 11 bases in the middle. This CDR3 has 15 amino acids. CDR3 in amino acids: CASLGGSSYNSPLHF. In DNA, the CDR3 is TGTGCCAGCCTTGGGGGAAGCTCCTATAATTCACCCCTCCACTTT.

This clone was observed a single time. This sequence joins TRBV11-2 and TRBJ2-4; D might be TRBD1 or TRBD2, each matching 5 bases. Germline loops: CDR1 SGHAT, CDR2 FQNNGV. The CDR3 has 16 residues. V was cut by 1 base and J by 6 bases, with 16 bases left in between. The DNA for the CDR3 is TGTGCCAGCAGCTTAGGGGCAGGGTATGCGGGAAACATTCAGTACTTC. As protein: CASSLGAGYAGNIQYF.

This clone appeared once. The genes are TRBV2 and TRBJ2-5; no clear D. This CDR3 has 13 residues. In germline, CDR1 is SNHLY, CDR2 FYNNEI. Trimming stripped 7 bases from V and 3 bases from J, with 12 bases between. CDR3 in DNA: TGTGCCAGCACGACCTTAGGTGAAGAGACCCAGTACTTC. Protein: CASTTLGEETQYF.

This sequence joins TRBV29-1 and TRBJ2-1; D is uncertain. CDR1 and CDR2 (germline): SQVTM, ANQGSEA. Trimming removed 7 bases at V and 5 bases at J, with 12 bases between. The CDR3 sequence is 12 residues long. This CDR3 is CSAWTENNEQFF. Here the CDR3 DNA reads TGCAGCGCTTGGACGGAAAACAATGAGCAGTTCTTC.

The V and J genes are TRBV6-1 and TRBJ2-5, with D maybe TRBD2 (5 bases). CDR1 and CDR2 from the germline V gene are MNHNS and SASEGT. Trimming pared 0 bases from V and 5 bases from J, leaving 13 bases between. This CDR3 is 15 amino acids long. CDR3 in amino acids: CASSEAPGEWETQYF. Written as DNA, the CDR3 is TGTGCCAGCAGTGAAGCGCCCGGGGAATGGGAGACCCAGTACTTC.

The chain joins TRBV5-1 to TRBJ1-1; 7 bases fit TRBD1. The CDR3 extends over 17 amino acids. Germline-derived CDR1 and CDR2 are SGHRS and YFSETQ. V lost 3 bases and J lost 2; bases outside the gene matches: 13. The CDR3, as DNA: TGCGCCAGCAGCTCACCGGAAGTGACAGGGACCAACACTGAAGCTTTCTTT. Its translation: CASSSPEVTGTNTEAFF.

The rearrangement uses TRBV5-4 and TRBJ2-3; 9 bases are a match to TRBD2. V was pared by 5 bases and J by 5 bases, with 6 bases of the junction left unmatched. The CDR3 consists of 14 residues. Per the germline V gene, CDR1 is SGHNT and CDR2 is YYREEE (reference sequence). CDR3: CASSIAGAVDTQYF. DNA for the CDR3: TGTGCCAGCAGTATAGCGGGGGCGGTAGATACGCAGTATTTT. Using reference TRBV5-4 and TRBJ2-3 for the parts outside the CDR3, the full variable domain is ETGVTQSPTHLIKTRGQQVTLRCSSQSGHNTVSWYQQALGQGPQFIFQYYREEENGRGNFPPRFSGLQFPNYSSELNVNALELDDSALYLCASSIAGAVDTQYFGPGTRLTVL.

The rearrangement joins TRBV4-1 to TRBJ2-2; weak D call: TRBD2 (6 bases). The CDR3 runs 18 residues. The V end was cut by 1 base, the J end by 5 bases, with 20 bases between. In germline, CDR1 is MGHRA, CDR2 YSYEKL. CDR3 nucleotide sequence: TGCGCCAGCAGCCAAGTCGGCGAGACTAGTATAGCTACCGGGGAGCTGTTTTTT. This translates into CASSQVGETSIATGELFF.

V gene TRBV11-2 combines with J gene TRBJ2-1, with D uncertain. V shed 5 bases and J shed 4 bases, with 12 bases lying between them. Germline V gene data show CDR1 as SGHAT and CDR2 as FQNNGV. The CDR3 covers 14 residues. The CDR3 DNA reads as TGTGCCAGCAGCCTACCCGACGCATACAATGAGCAGTTCTTC. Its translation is CASSLPDAYNEQFF.

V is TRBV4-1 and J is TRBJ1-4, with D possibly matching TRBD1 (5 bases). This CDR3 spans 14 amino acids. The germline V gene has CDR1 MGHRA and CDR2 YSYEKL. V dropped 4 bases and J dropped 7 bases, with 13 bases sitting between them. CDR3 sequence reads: CASSLREGLEKLFF. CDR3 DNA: TGCGCCAGCAGCCTACGAGAGGGGCTTGAAAAACTGTTTTTT.